The T cell receptor (beta chain) described here comes from a study of blood T cells in healthy people across ages. Study observations and caveats: Lack of knowledge of donor CMV status possibly confounded expanded clonotype changes. Measured against age, TCR beta diversity per million T cells decreased in a roughly linear manner. Relative to aged donors, long-lived donors carried more naive CD4+ cells and displayed higher diversity.

PCR was performed a second time for about 6 to 12 cycles using a sample-barcoded 5' primer and a J-beta primer mix. In TCRdb, the 5' RACE reads were re-called with MiXCR into one record per CDR3 protein. The sample carries about 1 million distinct CDR3 sequences, under 55% recorded once. This CDR3 is 18 amino acids long. The V gene's germline CDR1 is SGDLS and CDR2 YYNGEE. Trimming removed 4 bases from V and 4 bases from J; junction bases left unmatched: 16. With regard to this clonotype: Its antigen is undetermined.

The total RNA that was extracted per sample amounted to at least 5 micrograms. The V call is TRBV9, the J call TRBJ2-5; 10 bases align to TRBD1. This TCR was recovered from a woman aged 55-70 years in good health. The material sequenced was blood. This CDR3 reads CASSPIPKTGGVSETQYF. DNA for the CDR3: TGTGCCAGCAGCCCGATCCCAAAGACAGGGGGCGTCTCAGAGACCCAGTACTTC.